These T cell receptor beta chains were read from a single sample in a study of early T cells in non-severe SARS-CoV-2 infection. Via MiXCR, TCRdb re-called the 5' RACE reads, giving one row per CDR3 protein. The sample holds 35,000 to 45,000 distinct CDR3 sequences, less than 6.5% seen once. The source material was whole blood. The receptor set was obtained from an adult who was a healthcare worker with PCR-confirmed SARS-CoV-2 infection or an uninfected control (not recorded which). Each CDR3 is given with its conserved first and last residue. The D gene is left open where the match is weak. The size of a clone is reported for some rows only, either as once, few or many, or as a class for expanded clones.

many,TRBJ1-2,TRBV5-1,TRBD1,CASSPVGQGRNGYTF,TGCGCCAGCAGCCCGGTGGGACAGGGGAGGAATGGCTACACCTTC
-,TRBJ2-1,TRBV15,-,CATSRGSVFTNEQFF,TGTGCCACCAGCAGAGGAAGTGTCTTCACAAATGAGCAGTTCTTC
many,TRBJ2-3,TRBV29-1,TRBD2,CSVDGLAGGGGDTQYF,TGCAGCGTAGATGGACTAGCGGGAGGAGGCGGAGATACGCAGTATTTT
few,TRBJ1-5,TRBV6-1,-,CASSEGKVLNQPQHF,TGTGCCAGCAGTGAAGGGAAGGTGCTCAATCAGCCCCAGCATTTT
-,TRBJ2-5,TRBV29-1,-,CSVVTEETQYF,TGCAGCGTTGTGACAGAAGAGACCCAGTACTTC
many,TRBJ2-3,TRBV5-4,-,CASNLNLFTDTQYF,TGTGCCAGCAACCTAAACCTATTCACAGATACGCAGTATTTT
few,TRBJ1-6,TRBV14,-,CASSPSWAAGPLHF,TGTGCCAGCAGCCCGTCCTGGGCAGCCGGACCCCTCCACTTT
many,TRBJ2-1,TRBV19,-,CASAGSPHEQFF,TGTGCCAGTGCAGGGTCCCCGCATGAGCAGTTCTTC
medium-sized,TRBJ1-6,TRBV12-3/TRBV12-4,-,CASSRDPASLHF,TGTGCCAGCAGCCGAGACCCCGCATCCCTCCACTTT
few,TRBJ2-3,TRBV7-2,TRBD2,CASSSPFRLADYTDTQYF,TGTGCCAGCAGCTCCCCCTTTAGACTAGCGGATTACACCGATACGCAGTATTTT
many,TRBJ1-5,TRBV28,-,CASSLSWGNQPQHF,TGTGCCAGCAGCCTTTCCTGGGGTAATCAGCCCCAGCATTTT
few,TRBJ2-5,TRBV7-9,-,CASSLRGREETQYF,TGTGCCAGCAGCTTACGGGGGCGGGAAGAGACCCAGTACTTC
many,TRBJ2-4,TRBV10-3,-,CAISSEAYIQYF,TGTGCCATTTCCAGTGAGGCTTACATTCAGTACTTC
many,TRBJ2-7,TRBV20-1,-,CSARFGSSYEQYF,TGCAGTGCTAGATTTGGGAGCTCCTACGAGCAGTACTTC
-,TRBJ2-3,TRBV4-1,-,CASSQDLGRDRQYF,TGCGCCAGCAGCCAAGATCTGGGGCGGGACCGCCAGTATTTT
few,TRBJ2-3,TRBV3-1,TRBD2,CASSLGRGHTDTQYF,TGTGCCAGCAGCCTGGGGAGGGGCCACACAGATACGCAGTATTTT
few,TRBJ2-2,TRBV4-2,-,CASSYLSGTFNTGELFF,TGTGCCAGCAGCTACCTCTCAGGGACTTTTAACACCGGGGAGCTGTTTTTT
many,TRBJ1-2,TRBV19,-,CASSNGDTSYGYTF,TGTGCCAGTAGTAATGGAGACACATCTTATGGCTACACCTTC
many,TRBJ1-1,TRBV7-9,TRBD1,CASSLEGQANTEAFF,TGTGCCAGCAGCTTAGAGGGACAGGCAAACACTGAAGCTTTCTTT
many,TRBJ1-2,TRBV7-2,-,CASSLASGIYGYTF,TGTGCCAGCAGCTTAGCCAGTGGGATCTATGGCTACACCTTC
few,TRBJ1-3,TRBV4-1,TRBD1,CASSQEMRTGSGNTIYF,TGCGCCAGCAGCCAAGAAATGAGGACAGGCTCTGGAAACACCATATATTTT
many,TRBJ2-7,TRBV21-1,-,CASGRQRPGEQYF,TGTGCCAGCGGCCGACAGCGGCCTGGGGAGCAGTACTTC
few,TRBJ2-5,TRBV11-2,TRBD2,CASSLGREETQYF,TGTGCCAGCAGCTTGGGGAGGGAGGAGACCCAGTACTTC
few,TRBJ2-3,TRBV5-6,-,CASSLAGFPSTDTQYF,TGTGCCAGCAGCTTGGCCGGGTTTCCTAGCACAGATACGCAGTATTTT
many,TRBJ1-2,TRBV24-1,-,CATSDRANYGYTF,TGTGCCACCAGTGATCGAGCTAACTATGGCTACACCTTC
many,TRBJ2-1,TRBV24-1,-,CATSDSVGGGVYNEQFF,TGTGCCACCAGTGATAGCGTTGGCGGGGGCGTCTACAATGAGCAGTTCTTC
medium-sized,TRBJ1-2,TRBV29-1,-,CSAVTKQGNYGYTF,TGCAGCGCCGTAACCAAACAGGGCAACTATGGCTACACCTTC
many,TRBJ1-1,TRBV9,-,CASSVQWGTEAFF,TGTGCCAGCAGTGTCCAATGGGGCACTGAAGCTTTCTTT
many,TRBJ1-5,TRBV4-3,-,CASSLSLLGNQPQHF,TGCGCCAGCAGCCTTTCCCTTTTGGGCAATCAGCCCCAGCATTTT
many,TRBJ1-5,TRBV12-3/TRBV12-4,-,CASSLEGGGTQPQHF,TGTGCCAGCAGTTTAGAGGGGGGCGGGACTCAGCCCCAGCATTTT
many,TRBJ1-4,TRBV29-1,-,CSVGREDEKLFF,TGCAGCGTAGGAAGAGAGGATGAAAAACTGTTTTTT
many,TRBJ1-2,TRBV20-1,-,CSARARGGNYGYTF,TGCAGTGCTAGGGCCCGTGGGGGGAACTATGGCTACACCTTC
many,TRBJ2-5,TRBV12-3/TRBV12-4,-,CASSPAAETQYF,TGTGCCAGCAGCCCAGCGGCGGAGACCCAGTACTTC
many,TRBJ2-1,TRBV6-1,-,CASRGTLFGDEQFF,TGTGCCAGCAGGGGGACTCTGTTTGGGGATGAGCAGTTCTTC
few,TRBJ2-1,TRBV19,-,CASTSTGLSNEQFF,TGTGCCAGTACCTCGACAGGACTTAGCAATGAGCAGTTCTTC
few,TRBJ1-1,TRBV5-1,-,CASSLSWGLGNTEAFF,TGCGCCAGCAGCTTGTCTTGGGGGCTAGGGAACACTGAAGCTTTCTTT